This T cell receptor beta chain derives from a study of human T cells and chemical hapten exposure. For the study at large: The patients were mostly female; they had alopecia areata, totalis or universalis. Study conclusions and caveats: Expanded TCRs produced significantly more large CDR3 similarity clusters than controls did.

The CDR3 loop spans 13 amino acids. Trimming shortened V by 4 bases and J by 2 bases, and 11 bases separated the two germline ends. CDR1 is SQVTM and CDR2 is ANQGSEA in the germline V gene. What the library attached to individual cDNA molecules were unique molecular identifiers. A single record per CDR3 protein comes from TCRdb applying MiXCR to the RACE reads. The table includes 45,000 to 60,000 distinct CDR3 sequences, roughly a tenth detected once. Ten or more counts support this clonotype. Antigen: not known. Indicated time point: pre-sensitization, week 0. Regarding treatment: therapeutic diphenylcyclopropenone sensitization with weekly scalp DPC.

The TCR originated in a woman aged 35 to 49 with alopecia areata. Some clones in this sample may be carry-over from other donors' samples. This chain connects TRBV29-1 to TRBJ1-1; tentative D call: TRBD1 (5 bases). This specimen was whole blood, taken in connection with sensitization to the hapten diphenylcyclopropenone (DPC). CDR3 sequence reads: CSVVAGINTEAFF. DNA of the CDR3: TGCAGCGTTGTAGCAGGGATAAACACTGAAGCTTTCTTT.